The 29 T cell receptor beta chains reported below all come from one sample, sequenced in a study of tumor and adjacent non-tumor tissue in lung cancer. TCRbeta libraries were built with three rounds of nested PCR, modified from ARM-PCR. TCRdb re-analysed the multiplex PCR reads in MiXCR, keeping a single row per CDR3 protein. The sample lists about 75,000 distinct CDR3 sequences, roughly 75% occurring once. RNA was extracted from bulk tissue without any cell sorting. More than 3 cm separated this lung sample from the edge of the tumor. Sequenced: distant non-tumor lung tissue. The receptors derive from a woman aged 45 to 65 with non-small cell lung cancer.

This chain uses TRBV20-1 with TRBJ2-2; weak D call: TRBD2 (6 bases). Trimming removed 4 bases from V and 0 bases from J, with 12 bases in between. CDR3 length: 15 residues. Germline V lookup: CDR1 DFQATT, CDR2 SNEGSKA (reference sequence). CDR3 DNA sequence: TGCAGTGCTACCATGACTAGTGCGAACACCGGGGAGCTGTTTTTT. Its protein is CSATMTSANTGELFF.

On this clonotype itself: Its ends do not fully match the called genes, so a read error is possible. CDR3 residues: CANNQLQGAPDTQYF. The CDR3, as DNA: TGTGCCAACAACCAACTACAGGGCGCCCCAGATACGCAGTACTTT. This chain links TRBV11-2 with TRBJ2-3; tentative D call: TRBD1 (6 bases). This CDR3 spans 15 amino acids. Germline V gene sequence: CDR1 SGHAT, CDR2 FQNNGV.

The CDR3 reads CATSTSLGYEQYF. The DNA of the CDR3 is TGTGCCACCAGTACCAGTTTGGGTTACGAGCAGTACTTC. This chain joins TRBV24-1 and TRBJ2-7; unclear D gene. V was clipped by 6 bases and J by 4 bases, with 12 bases between them. Per germline, CDR1 KGHDR and CDR2 SFDVKD. The CDR3 is 13 residues long.

The chain has TRBV28 and TRBJ2-2, with D tentatively TRBD1 or TRBD2 (6 bases each). With 7 bases removed from V and 7 bases from J, the gap between germline ends came to 16 bases. The CDR3 contains 14 residues. The germline V gene has CDR1 MDHEN and CDR2 SYDVKM. CDR3 sequence (DNA): TGTGCCAGCATGGCCAGGGGACTGTTCGGGGAGCTGTTTTTT. It is translated as CASMARGLFGELFF.

This clonotype was seen ten or more times. V is TRBV10-2 and J is TRBJ2-5; 12 bases agree with TRBD2. The ends lost 5 bases at V and 5 bases at J; junction bases unmatched: 9. The CDR3 covers 16 residues. The germline V gene encodes CDR1 WSHSY and CDR2 SAAADI. The CDR3 here is CASSRLAGVVVETQYF. The CDR3 DNA is TGCGCCAGCAGTCGACTAGCGGGAGTGGTGGTGGAGACCCAGTACTTC.

To note about this clonotype: The junction departs from germline at one end; a sequencing error may be responsible. The rearrangement links TRBV10-1 to TRBJ1-6, with D possibly being TRBD1 (6 bases). Germline CDR1 WNHNN, CDR2 SYGVQD (reference sequence). The length of the CDR3 is 15 residues. The CDR3, as DNA: TGCGCCAGCAGTAGCCGGGACATCCAGAATTTACCCCTCCACTTT. This codes for CASSSRDIQNLPLHF.

Comment on this clonotype: The junction does not match germline at one end; this may be a read error. The chain carries TRBV10-2 and TRBJ2-5; D is unresolved. Germline V gene data show CDR1 as WSHSY and CDR2 as SAAADI. The CDR3 sequence is 10 residues long. In DNA form, the CDR3 reads TGCGCCACCCTTAGTGAAACCCAGCACTTC. Protein product: CATLSETQHF.

This chain connects TRBV11-3 to TRBJ2-2; TRBD1 aligns across 9 bases. The CDR3 consists of 16 residues. The J segment lost 6 bases and the V segment lost 9 bases, leaving 14 bases of the junction unmatched. Germline lookup yields CDR1 SGHNT and CDR2 YENEEA. Here the CDR3 DNA reads TGTGCCAGTATCGCCACCGGGACAGGGTCGTCCGGGGAGCTGTTTTTT. This codes for CASIATGTGSSGELFF.

This clonotype appeared a few times. A much larger clone is a single base away; this may be a read error. The chain couples TRBV6-1 to TRBJ1-5, with TRBD1 identical over 7 bases. The junction had 12 bases not matched to a gene; V was cut back by 10 bases and J by 0 bases. Germline CDR1 reads MNHNS; CDR2 reads SASEGT. The CDR3 is 16 amino acids. CDR3 in DNA: TGTGCCACCCAGAGACCGGACAGGCTTAGCAATCAGCCCCAGCATTTT. It is translated as CATQRPDRLSNQPQHF.

This clonotype was picked up many times. The V gene is TRBV29-1, the J gene TRBJ2-7, with D unresolved. This CDR3 region has 14 residues. CDR1 is SQVTM, CDR2 ANQGSEA, per germline. Trimming left V 3 bases short and J 2 bases short, with 14 bases between. The CDR3 reads CSVEFSTLPYEQYF. For the CDR3, the DNA is TGCAGCGTTGAGTTTAGCACGCTTCCCTACGAGCAGTACTTC.

Concerning this clonotype: The junction departs from germline at one end; a sequencing error may be responsible. The rearrangement uses TRBV10-3 and TRBJ2-2; unclear D gene. Per germline, CDR1 ENHRY and CDR2 SYGVKD. The CDR3 extends over 14 amino acids. The CDR3 sequence is CAFSESMADGELFF. The DNA of the CDR3 is TGCGCCTTCAGTGAGTCCATGGCAGACGGGGAGCTGTTTTTT.

This clonotype was counted many times. The chain links TRBV20-1 to TRBJ2-2, with D perhaps TRBD2 (6 bases). CDR3 length: 13 residues. The V gene's germline CDR1 is DFQATT and CDR2 SNEGSKA (reference sequence). V was clipped by 6 bases and J by 7 bases, with 15 bases between them. The DNA for the CDR3 is TGCAGTGCCCCGGGGGAAAATGTCGGGGAGCTGTTTTTT. Amino acid sequence: CSAPGENVGELFF.

The chain is built from TRBV12-3 or TRBV12-4 and TRBJ1-1; D not resolved. Trimming left V 7 bases short and J 11 bases short, with 14 bases between. CDR3 size: 11 residues. This CDR3 is CASTDPEGAFF. In nucleotides, the CDR3 is TGTGCCAGCACCGACCCTGAAGGGGCTTTCTTT.

This clonotype was detected once. The gene calls are TRBV7-2 and TRBJ2-1; D tentatively fits TRBD1 or TRBD2 (5 bases each). CDR1 and CDR2 from the germline V gene are SGHTA and FQGNSA. The CDR3 runs to 13 residues. Trimming pared 2 bases from V and 16 bases from J, leaving 18 bases between. CDR3 amino acids: CASSLLGRHSLFF. Written as DNA, the CDR3 is TGTGCCAGCAGCTTACTGGGACGGCACAGCCTATTCTTC. The full variable domain, with the rest looked up from reference TRBV7-2 and TRBJ2-1, is GAGVSQSPSNKVTEKGKDVELRCDPISGHTALYWYRQSLGQGLEFLIYFQGNSAPDKSGLPSDRFSAERTGGSVSTLTIQRTQQEDSAVYLCASSLLGRHSLFFGPGTRLTVL.

The chain is built from TRBV11-3 and TRBJ2-3; D not resolved. The CDR3 extends over 13 amino acids. CDR1 and CDR2 (germline): SGHNT, YENEEA. The V end was cut by 10 bases, the J end by 1 base, with 12 bases between. This chain's CDR3 is CANSHRGTDTQYF. CDR3 bases: TGTGCCAACAGTCACCGGGGCACAGATACGCAGTATTTT.

This clonotype was counted ten times or more. The rearrangement joins TRBV11-2 to TRBJ2-1, with TRBD2 matching 7 bases. V gave up 3 bases and J gave up 2 bases; unmatched junction bases: 13. The CDR3 covers 18 residues. Germline assignment: CDR1 SGHAT and CDR2 FQNNGV. The CDR3 protein is CASSFSTGGRGTYNEQFF. CDR3 bases: TGTGCCAGCAGCTTTTCGACTGGCGGGAGAGGGACCTACAATGAGCAGTTCTTC.

On this clonotype itself: No conserved phenylalanine or tryptophan ends this CDR3, so it is likely a read error. V is TRBV6-1 and J is TRBJ2-7, with unresolved D. The CDR3 consists of 11 residues. Germline CDR1 MNHNS, CDR2 SASEGT. Trimming pared 7 bases from V and 8 bases from J, leaving 12 bases between. CDR3 loop: CASNLEEKQYL. In DNA, the CDR3 is TGTGCCAGCAACTTAGAGGAGAAGCAGTACCTC.

To note about this clonotype: At one boundary the junction diverges from the germline segment, which might be a read error. CDR3 nucleotides: TGCGGTGCTAGATCAGAGGCGGTCTACTACGAGCAGTACTTC. Its protein is CGARSEAVYYEQYF. This rearrangement joins TRBV20-1 to TRBJ2-7; D is ambiguous. The CDR3 is 14 residues long. Germline CDR1 reads DFQATT; CDR2 reads SNEGSKA (reference sequence).

This clonotype was picked up many times. V is TRBV20-1 and J is TRBJ2-1, with 10 bases matching TRBD2. Germline CDR1 DFQATT, CDR2 SNEGSKA (reference sequence). With 6 bases clipped from V and 6 bases from J, the junction kept 14 bases outside the gene matches. The CDR3 totals 16 residues. The CDR3, as DNA: TGCAGTGCCCCGAGACCCCCTAGCGGGAGAGCCAATGAGCAGTTCTTC. It encodes CSAPRPPSGRANEQFF.

Note on this clonotype: This may stem from a read error, because a much larger clone lies one nucleotide away. This sequence joins TRBV6-2 or TRBV6-3 and TRBJ1-5; D is undetermined. Germline loops: CDR1 MNHEY, CDR2 SVGEGT. Trimming shortened V by 2 bases and J by 3 bases, and 11 bases separated the two germline ends. The CDR3 contains 15 residues. As DNA, the CDR3 is TGTGCCAGCAGTTACATTAGCAGAGACAATCAGCCCCAGCATTTT. Amino acids: CASSYISRDNQPQHF.

As regards this clonotype: A read error is likely, as this CDR3 ends without the conserved phenylalanine or tryptophan. V and J are TRBV18 and TRBJ2-4; 8 positions match TRBD2. The CDR3 is 13 residues long. Trimming at V came to 2 bases and at J to 8 bases, leaving 2 bases not matched to a gene. Germline CDR1 KGHSH, CDR2 LQKENI. The CDR3 reads CASSPTSGDIQYS. CDR3 DNA sequence: TGTGCCAGCTCACCAACTAGCGGCGACATTCAGTACTCC.

Comments on this clonotype: The DNA is omitted, as the CDR3 cannot be located on it reliably, and the CDR3 follows TCRdb's listing. The chain couples TRBV11-2 to TRBJ2-7; the table's TRBD2 call for D was not verified on the DNA. Germline values: CDR1 SGHAT, CDR2 FQNNGV. Including both end residues, the CDR3 is 15 amino acids long. CDR3 protein: CASTPWASGSYEQYF.

There are many counts of this clonotype. The chain couples TRBV5-6 to TRBJ1-1; TRBD1 matches at 12 bases. The germline gives CDR1 SGHDT, CDR2 YYEEEE. The CDR3 totals 14 residues. Trimming cost V 4 bases and J 4 bases; bases outside gene matches: 2. The CDR3 loop is CASSPGQGATEAFF. In DNA, the CDR3 is TGTGCCAGCAGCCCGGGACAGGGGGCCACTGAAGCTTTCTTT.

This clonotype was recorded at least ten times. Germline is not matched at one junction end, which may reflect a read error. The chain combines TRBV4-1 with TRBJ1-3, with unresolved D. Germline V gene data show CDR1 as MGHRA and CDR2 as YSYEKL. The CDR3 totals 15 residues. The CDR3 sequence is CANSQADPGGNTIYF. The CDR3 DNA reads as TGCGCCAACAGCCAAGCAGACCCGGGAGGAAACACCATATATTTT.

This clonotype was recorded many times. The chain carries TRBV5-5 and TRBJ2-7; 7 nucleotides agree with TRBD1. The V segment lost 0 bases and the J segment 3 bases; nucleotides outside the gene matches: 6. This CDR3 contains 15 residues. Germline CDR1 and CDR2: SGHKS and YYEKEE (reference sequence). The CDR3 reads CASSLAGDSFYEQYF. CDR3 in DNA: TGTGCCAGCAGCTTGGCCGGGGACAGTTTCTACGAGCAGTACTTC.

The chain links TRBV6-1 to TRBJ2-1; the D gene is possibly TRBD1 (5 bases). Germline lookup yields CDR1 MNHNS and CDR2 SASEGT. V was shortened by 5 bases and J by 9 bases, with 17 bases between the two germline ends. There are 14 residues in the CDR3. The CDR3 nucleotides are TGTGCCAGCAGTTTACAGGATTTGATTATTGAGCAGTTCTTC. As protein: CASSLQDLIIEQFF.

Concerning this clonotype itself: Possible read error: a much larger clone is one base away. The chain recombines TRBV6-2 or TRBV6-3 with TRBJ2-7; D gene ambiguous. The CDR3 is 14 amino acids. V dropped 9 bases and J dropped 3 bases, with 18 bases sitting between them. Germline V lookup: CDR1 MNHEY, CDR2 SVGEGT. CDR3 DNA sequence: TGTGCCAGAAGTCCCCATATTGGCTTCTACGAGCAGTACTTC. Its protein is CARSPHIGFYEQYF.

Of note for this clonotype: A read error may account for a junction end that differs from germline. The chain has TRBV11-1 and TRBJ2-3; D gene uncertain. The CDR3 length is 15 residues. CDR1 SGHAT and CDR2 FQDESV come from the germline V gene (reference sequence). For the CDR3, the DNA is TGTGCCAGCTGCTTCTCTGTGTGGTCCACTGATACGCAGTATTTT. Translated, it gives CASCFSVWSTDTQYF.

The sample holds many counts of this clonotype. The genes are TRBV29-1 and TRBJ1-1; D unresolved. This CDR3 is 13 amino acids long. The germline CDR1 and CDR2 sequences are SQVTM and ANQGSEA. V lost 4 bases to trimming and J lost 0 bases, with 9 bases between them. The CDR3 DNA follows: TGCAGCGTTGTGATCAACATGAACACTGAAGCTTTCTTT. It encodes CSVVINMNTEAFF.